The subject of this entry is one TCR beta chain. Its antigen is unidentified. This record belongs to a study of beta chain features in type 1 diabetes. V shed 6 bases, J shed 14 bases, and the junction held 8 bases outside the gene matches. The CDR3 is 14 amino acids. CDR1 is MNHEY, CDR2 SVGAGI, per germline. Sequencing targeted expressed TCRB transcripts, as all isolated RNA had been reverse transcribed. Clones were read by immunoSEQ multiplex PCR, and TCRdb kept only the in-frame ones, dropping some. The repertoire holds 110,000 to 150,000 clones, with 9% to 10% as singletons. General observations from the study: Compared with healthy donors, patients appeared to share more similar naive, central memory and regulatory TCRB repertoires.

The chain has TRBV6-5 and TRBJ1-6, with TRBD1 identical over 12 bases. Sequencing was performed on central memory CD4+ T cells from blood. The receptor's source is a woman aged 40 to 50 in good health. This CDR3 reads CASRPGTGGMSLHF. CDR3 nucleotides: TGTGCCAGCAGACCAGGGACAGGGGGCATGTCCCTCCACTTT.